Listed below are T cell receptor beta chains from one sample, sequenced in a study of blood T cells in healthy people across ages. TCRdb analysed the 5' RACE reads with MiXCR anew, one entry per CDR3 protein. The sample contains around 1,600,000 distinct CDR3 sequences, 40% to 45% of which appear only once. Sequencing was done on a sample of blood. The receptors come from a woman between 18 and 29 years old in good health. The CDR3 runs from the conserved cysteine through the conserved F or W. The D gene is left open where the match is weak. Rows may omit the clone size; those that give it use once, few, many or a size class.

d_call	v_call	j_call	clone_size	cdr3_aa	cdr3_nt
-	TRBV2	TRBJ2-7	few	CASSHRDYLYEQYF	TGTGCCAGCAGTCACAGGGACTACCTCTACGAGCAGTACTTC
-	TRBV18	TRBJ1-5	-	CASSSLAPSNQPQHF	TGTGCCAGCTCATCCCTGGCCCCTAGCAATCAGCCCCAGCATTTT
-	TRBV19	TRBJ2-7	-	CASREDGVSYEQYF	TGTGCCAGTAGGGAGGACGGAGTATCCTACGAGCAGTACTTC
TRBD2	TRBV28	TRBJ2-1	-	CASSAATASGRDNEQFF	TGTGCCAGCAGCGCCGCGACGGCTAGCGGGAGGGACAATGAGCAGTTCTTC
-	TRBV7-2	TRBJ1-1	-	CASGGAWNTEAFF	TGTGCCAGCGGGGGAGCTTGGAACACTGAAGCTTTCTTT
-	TRBV5-1	TRBJ1-5	few	CASSDQGQPQHF	TGCGCCAGCAGCGACCAGGGTCAGCCCCAGCATTTT
-	TRBV9	TRBJ1-6	few	CASSRGGRNSPLHF	TGTGCCAGCAGCAGAGGGGGTAGGAATTCACCCCTCCACTTT
TRBD1	TRBV3-1	TRBJ1-1	-	CASSLRQGGKAFF	TGTGCCAGCAGCCTACGACAGGGGGGAAAAGCTTTCTTT
-	TRBV7-2	TRBJ1-2	-	CASSWGYGYTF	TGTGCCAGCAGCTGGGGCTATGGCTACACCTTC
-	TRBV12-3/TRBV12-4	TRBJ2-7	few	CASQGKIYEQYF	TGTGCCAGCCAGGGGAAAATCTACGAGCAGTACTTC
TRBD1	TRBV10-3	TRBJ1-6	-	CAIKEGQGNSPLHF	TGTGCCATCAAGGAGGGACAGGGGAATTCACCCCTCCACTTT
TRBD2	TRBV3-1	TRBJ2-5	once	CASSQRGTRVNEQYF	TGTGCCAGCAGCCAGAGGGGGACTAGGGTCAATGAGCAGTACTTC
TRBD1	TRBV13	TRBJ2-3	-	CASSFPTPGTGYTDTQYF	TGTGCCAGCAGCTTCCCAACCCCCGGGACAGGGTACACAGATACGCAGTATTTT
TRBD1	TRBV6-5	TRBJ1-1	-	CASSYLQGLNTEAFF	TGTGCCAGCAGTTACCTACAGGGGTTGAACACTGAAGCTTTCTTT
TRBD2	TRBV20-1	TRBJ2-7	-	CSARAGLAGPEQYF	TGCAGTGCTAGGGCTGGACTAGCGGGTCCCGAGCAGTACTTC
TRBD1	TRBV20-1	TRBJ1-1	-	CSARPGTGNTEAFF	TGCAGTGCTAGACCCGGGACAGGGAACACTGAAGCTTTCTTT
TRBD2	TRBV28	TRBJ2-3	-	CASSLSGLAGSTDTQYF	TGTGCCAGCAGTTTATCTGGACTAGCGGGAAGCACAGATACGCAGTATTTT
-	TRBV29-1	TRBJ2-1	-	CSVEARAQEQFF	TGCAGCGTTGAAGCGAGAGCTCAGGAGCAGTTCTTC
-	TRBV20-1	TRBJ1-6	few	CSAREGNSPLHF	TGCAGTGCTAGAGAAGGGAATTCACCCCTCCACTTT
-	TRBV7-2	TRBJ2-3	-	CASRAGGSDTQYF	TGTGCCAGCCGGGCCGGGGGCTCAGATACGCAGTATTTT
TRBD2	TRBV3-1	TRBJ2-1	-	CASSQWLAGVNEQFF	TGTGCCAGCAGCCAGTGGCTAGCGGGAGTGAATGAGCAGTTCTTC
-	TRBV7-2	TRBJ1-1	-	CASSVTGKSEAFF	TGTGCCAGCAGCGTTACAGGGAAGTCTGAAGCTTTCTTT
TRBD2	TRBV28	TRBJ2-1	-	CASSLSLADRLENEQFF	TGTGCCAGCAGTTTATCCCTAGCGGATAGACTCGAGAATGAGCAGTTCTTC
-	TRBV6-5	TRBJ1-1	few	CASRAGVTEAFF	TGTGCCAGCAGAGCAGGGGTCACTGAAGCTTTCTTT
-	TRBV7-2	TRBJ1-2	-	CASRRGRAENGYTF	TGTGCCAGCAGGAGGGGGAGGGCAGAGAATGGCTACACCTTC
TRBD2	TRBV24-1	TRBJ2-3	few	CATSDPGTSGSTDTQYF	TGTGCCACCAGTGACCCAGGGACTAGCGGGAGTACAGATACGCAGTATTTT
-	TRBV28	TRBJ2-3	few	CASTNGPWDTQYF	TGTGCCAGCACTAACGGGCCTTGGGATACGCAGTATTTT
-	TRBV28	TRBJ1-1	few	CASSPEGGITEAFF	TGTGCCAGCAGTCCGGAGGGGGGAATCACTGAAGCTTTCTTT
-	TRBV30	TRBJ2-3	few	CAWTQDRLSTDTQYF	TGTGCCTGGACCCAAGACAGGCTTAGCACAGATACGCAGTATTTT
-	TRBV20-1	TRBJ1-2	many	CSVPNYGYTF	TGCAGTGTACCTAACTATGGCTACACCTTC
TRBD2	TRBV6-5	TRBJ2-3	few	CASSYTGVAGDTQYF	TGTGCCAGCAGTTATACCGGAGTAGCGGGAGATACGCAGTATTTT
-	TRBV20-1	TRBJ2-7	-	CSARPPQGSQYF	TGCAGTGCCCGTCCCCCCCAAGGGTCCCAGTACTTC
TRBD1	TRBV6-4	TRBJ1-2	-	CASNLRDRPNYGYTF	TGTGCCAGCAACCTCCGGGACAGACCCAACTATGGCTACACCTTC
TRBD2	TRBV29-1	TRBJ2-7	-	CSVGTSAYEQYF	TGCAGCGTTGGGACTAGTGCCTACGAGCAGTACTTC
TRBD2	TRBV29-1	TRBJ2-1	many	CSVDLSGSGYNEQFF	TGCAGCGTTGACCTTAGCGGGAGCGGGTACAATGAGCAGTTCTTC
-	TRBV7-9	TRBJ2-7	-	CASSLSQGRPHEQYF	TGTGCCAGCAGCTTATCGCAGGGGAGGCCACACGAGCAGTACTTC
-	TRBV28	TRBJ1-1	-	CASSLLSKPNTEAFF	TGTGCCAGCAGTTTACTCTCAAAACCGAACACTGAAGCTTTCTTT
-	TRBV7-2	TRBJ2-7	-	CASSLGLFPSYEQYF	TGTGCCAGCAGCTTAGGCCTGTTCCCCTCCTACGAGCAGTACTTC
-	TRBV7-3	TRBJ1-1	-	CASKGRVGTEAFF	TGTGCCTCCAAAGGCAGGGTGGGCACTGAAGCTTTCTTT
-	TRBV7-9	TRBJ1-1	-	CASSLGEGELTEAFF	TGTGCCAGCAGCTTAGGCGAAGGGGAACTCACTGAAGCTTTCTTT
TRBD2	TRBV27	TRBJ2-1	-	CASSLSPTSGYDEQFF	TGTGCCAGCAGTTTATCACCGACTAGCGGCTACGATGAGCAGTTCTTC
-	TRBV4-1	TRBJ2-5	-	CASSPSVIRAGETQYF	TGCGCCAGCAGTCCTTCAGTCATAAGGGCCGGAGAGACCCAGTACTTC
-	TRBV6-5	TRBJ2-7	few	CASGSGPYEQYF	TGTGCCAGCGGCAGTGGACCTTACGAGCAGTACTTC
-	TRBV12-3/TRBV12-4	TRBJ1-2	-	CASSLYYNYGYTF	TGTGCCAGCAGTTTATACTATAACTATGGCTACACCTTC
-	TRBV27	TRBJ2-7	once	CASSGWDSYYEQYF	TGTGCCAGCAGTGGCTGGGACTCTTACTACGAGCAGTACTTC
TRBD1	TRBV20-1	TRBJ2-7	-	CSARELGQGIGQYF	TGCAGTGCTAGAGAGTTAGGACAGGGCATTGGGCAGTACTTC
-	TRBV15	TRBJ2-3	-	CATVTVGLTDTQYF	TGTGCCACCGTGACAGTGGGTTTGACAGATACGCAGTATTTT
-	TRBV7-9	TRBJ2-1	many	CASSLAQGSEQFF	TGTGCCAGCAGCTTAGCTCAGGGGAGTGAGCAGTTCTTC
-	TRBV20-1	TRBJ2-3	few	CSARESGLGDTQYF	TGCAGTGCTAGAGAATCGGGGCTTGGAGATACGCAGTATTTT
-	TRBV2	TRBJ1-6	few	CASSRTPSPLHF	TGTGCCAGCAGTCGGACACCTTCACCCCTCCACTTT